The 16 T cell receptor beta chains listed next were all sequenced from one sample in a study of blood T cells in healthy people across ages. A sample-barcoded 5' primer and a J-beta primer mix were used in a second PCR of about 7 to 11 cycles. From the 5' RACE reads, TCRdb called clonotypes with MiXCR, one entry per CDR3 protein. This sample carries about 1.8 million distinct CDR3 sequences, around half of them seen once, and the ten largest clones take approximately 2.1%. Material for sequencing was blood. These receptors originate from a woman between 40 and 55 years old in good health.

This clonotype was seen a handful of times. The V call is TRBV7-2, the J call TRBJ2-1; D is possibly TRBD1 (6 bases). CDR3 size: 13 residues. Trimming removed 1 base at V and 8 bases at J, with 9 bases between. Looked up from germline, CDR1 is SGHTA and CDR2 is FQGNSA. CDR3: CASSLGRGYEQFF. Written as DNA, the CDR3 is TGTGCCAGCAGCTTAGGCAGGGGCTATGAGCAGTTCTTC.

The V call is TRBV20-1, the J call TRBJ2-2; D might be TRBD1 or TRBD2, each matching 5 bases. This CDR3 comprises 16 residues. The germline CDR1 and CDR2 sequences are DFQATT and SNEGSKA (reference sequence). V was trimmed by 0 bases and J by 4 bases, leaving 15 bases between them. CDR3 protein: CSAREGTGKSTGELFF. CDR3 nucleotide sequence: TGCAGTGCTAGAGAGGGGACGGGGAAGAGCACCGGGGAGCTGTTTTTT.

V is TRBV7-2 and J is TRBJ1-2, with TRBD1 matching over 11 bases. Germline V gene data show CDR1 as SGHTA and CDR2 as FQGNSA. The CDR3 length is 15 residues. V shed 5 bases, J shed 4 bases, and the junction held 6 bases outside the gene matches. The CDR3 coding sequence is TGTGCCAGCAGCATTGGACAGGGGGCGACCTATGGCTACACCTTC. It codes for CASSIGQGATYGYTF.

The V and J genes are TRBV7-2 and TRBJ1-5; 11 bases agree with TRBD1. CDR1 and CDR2 from the germline V gene are SGHTA and FQGNSA. The junction had 13 bases not matched to a gene; V was cut back by 5 bases and J by 7 bases. The CDR3 has 17 amino acids. CDR3 sequence (DNA): TGTGCCAGCAGCCAAGCGTTGGACAGGGGGCGACTGCAGCCCCAGCATTTT. Encoded protein: CASSQALDRGRLQPQHF.

The chain has TRBV6-2 or TRBV6-3 and TRBJ2-2; no reliable D call. The CDR3 totals 13 residues. V lost 6 bases and J 3 bases, leaving 8 bases between the germline ends. CDR1 is MNHEY and CDR2 is SVGEGT in the germline V gene. This chain's CDR3 is CASSFYDTGELFF. The CDR3 bases are TGTGCCAGCAGCTTCTATGACACCGGGGAGCTGTTTTTT.

Here the CDR3 reads CATSLGQGLGNEQFF. CDR3 DNA sequence: TGTGCCACCAGCCTCGGACAGGGATTGGGCAATGAGCAGTTCTTC. This chain connects TRBV15 to TRBJ2-1; the match to TRBD1 covers 8 bases. The germline V gene encodes CDR1 LNHNV and CDR2 YYDKDF (reference sequence). V was pared by 5 bases and J by 6 bases, with 9 bases of the junction left unmatched. The CDR3 covers 15 residues.

This clonotype was picked up a small number of times. This chain connects TRBV4-3 to TRBJ1-4, with D perhaps matching TRBD1 (6 bases). Germline V gene lookup returns CDR1 LGHNA and CDR2 YSLEER. V lost 0 bases, J lost 8 bases, and 10 bases lay in between. The CDR3 runs to 14 residues. The CDR3 DNA sequence: TGCGCCAGCAGCCAAGAATTCAGGGGAGAAAAACTGTTTTTT. As protein: CASSQEFRGEKLFF.

This clonotype has more than one count but fewer than ten. The CDR3 is CATSRDGDRYQPQHF. CDR3 coding DNA: TGTGCCACCAGCAGAGACGGTGACAGGTATCAGCCCCAGCATTTT. This rearrangement joins TRBV15 to TRBJ1-5; D is possibly TRBD1 (6 bases). CDR1 and CDR2 from the germline V gene are LNHNV and YYDKDF (reference sequence). This CDR3 spans 15 amino acids. V lost 0 bases to trimming and J lost 5 bases, with 11 bases between them.

The V gene is TRBV23-1, the J gene TRBJ2-1, with 9 bases fitting TRBD1. TRBV23-1 has ORF status, its function being uncertain. V gave up 2 bases and J gave up 5 bases; unmatched junction bases: 10. The CDR3 runs 17 residues. The CDR3 loop is CASSQAANGTGNNEQFF. The DNA of the CDR3 is TGCGCCAGCAGTCAAGCTGCGAACGGGACAGGGAACAATGAGCAGTTCTTC.

This clonotype was recorded a few times. This CDR3 is CASRLTSSGGTTDTQYF. The CDR3 nucleotides read TGCGCCAGCAGGCTAACGTCTAGCGGGGGGACCACAGATACGCAGTATTTT. This sequence joins TRBV5-1 and TRBJ2-3, with 11 bases identical to TRBD2. V gave up 5 bases and J gave up 2 bases; unmatched junction bases: 10. The germline V gene encodes CDR1 SGHRS and CDR2 YFSETQ. The CDR3 runs to 17 residues. Complete variable domain (other parts from reference TRBV5-1 and TRBJ2-3): KAGVTQTPRYLIKTRGQQVTLSCSPISGHRSVSWYQQTPGQGLQFLFEYFSETQRNKGNFPGRFSGRQFSNSRSEMNVSTLELGDSALYLCASRLTSSGGTTDTQYFGPGTRLTVL.

The chain joins TRBV20-1 to TRBJ2-3; 8 bases line up with TRBD2. The CDR3 spans 12 residues. V lost 5 bases and J lost 9; bases outside the gene matches: 7. Germline values: CDR1 DFQATT, CDR2 SNEGSKA (reference sequence). Here the CDR3 DNA reads TGCAGTGCTGGCCGGGGGGGAAACACGCAGTATTTT. It yields the protein CSAGRGGNTQYF.

There are a few counts of this clonotype. The chain joins TRBV12-3 or TRBV12-4 to TRBJ2-1, with D perhaps matching TRBD1 (6 bases). The CDR3 loop spans 14 amino acids. The V and J ends lost 7 bases and 6 bases respectively, with 16 bases between them. The CDR3 DNA reads TGTGCCAGCACCGAACAGGGTTTGTCCAATGAGCAGTTCTTC. Translating it yields CASTEQGLSNEQFF.

The rearrangement uses TRBV6-5 and TRBJ2-7; TRBD1 aligns across 8 bases. Germline loops: CDR1 MNHEY, CDR2 SVGAGI. The CDR3 extends over 13 amino acids. With 6 bases clipped from V and 5 bases from J, the junction kept 6 bases outside the gene matches. As DNA, the CDR3 is TGTGCCAGCAGCCCAGGGGGCCAGGACGAGCAGTACTTC. Amino acid sequence: CASSPGGQDEQYF.

This chain links TRBV12-3 or TRBV12-4 with TRBJ1-2, with a tentative D call TRBD1 (5 bases). V lost 3 bases and J 4 bases, leaving 18 bases between the germline ends. There are 16 residues in the CDR3. DNA for the CDR3: TGTGCCAGCAGTTTTAGGAGCGCCCGACAGATCTATGGCTACACCTTC. It is translated as CASSFRSARQIYGYTF.

The chain links TRBV4-1 to TRBJ2-7, with D possibly matching TRBD2 (6 bases). The CDR3 contains 15 residues. Looked up from germline, CDR1 is MGHRA and CDR2 is YSYEKL. Trimming took 0 bases from V and 1 from J, leaving 10 bases between them. For the CDR3, the DNA is TGCGCCAGCAGCCAAGACGGGGACTGGTCCTACGAGCAGTACTTC. It encodes CASSQDGDWSYEQYF.

This clonotype has more than one count but fewer than ten. J is TRBJ2-5 and V is TRBV5-1; unclear D gene. This CDR3 contains 14 residues. The V and J ends lost 4 bases and 2 bases respectively, with 12 bases between them. Per germline, CDR1 SGHRS and CDR2 YFSETQ. The chain's CDR3 is CASSPPGSQETQYF. CDR3 DNA sequence: TGCGCCAGCAGCCCCCCAGGATCTCAAGAGACCCAGTACTTC.